The 3 T cell receptor beta chains listed next were all sequenced from one sample in a study of cytomegalovirus exposure and HLA in healthy donors. PCR employed 60 Vbeta and 13 Jbeta primers. Libraries were prepared by immunoSEQ multiplex PCR; TCRdb keeps only in-frame clonotypes and omits some of them. This sample has under 250,000 clones, with 76% found just once. Sequencing was carried out using PBMCs. The receptors come from a man younger than 35 in good health and CMV-seronegative.

This clone was seen only once. V and J are TRBV30 and TRBJ2-1, with 9 nucleotides matching TRBD2. The CDR3 has 15 residues. The V and J ends lost 3 bases and 9 bases, in that order; junction bases with no gene match: 12. Germline CDR1 and CDR2: GTSNPN and SVGIG (reference sequence). The CDR3 nucleotides read TGTGCCTGGAGATCCGTAATGGGCGGGAGGGCTGAGCAGTTCTTC. It encodes CAWRSVMGGRAEQFF. The entire variable domain, with the rest obtained from reference TRBV30 and TRBJ2-1, is as follows: SQTIHQWPATLVQPVGSPLSLECTVEGTSNPNLYWYRQAAGRGLQLLFYSVGIGQISSEVPQNLSASRPQDRQFILSSKKLLLSDSGFYLCAWRSVMGGRAEQFFGPGTRLTVL.

The V gene is TRBV4-1, the J gene TRBJ1-1; no firm D call. This CDR3 contains 13 residues. V shed 11 bases and J shed 0 bases, with 13 bases lying between them. Germline values: CDR1 MGHRA, CDR2 YSYEKL. CDR3 sequence (DNA): TGCGCCGCCAGCGGGGATGTGAACACTGAAGCTTTCTTT. Protein sequence: CAASGDVNTEAFF.

The chain joins TRBV5-1 to TRBJ2-5, with 14 bases fitting TRBD2. CDR3 length: 15 amino acids. In germline, CDR1 is SGHRS, CDR2 YFSETQ. The J segment lost 11 bases and the V segment lost 0 bases, leaving 6 bases of the junction unmatched. Here the CDR3 reads CASSLGGLAGDEQYF. The DNA of the CDR3 is TGCGCCAGCAGCTTGGGGGGACTAGCGGGAGATGAGCAGTACTTC.